Each of the 21 T cell receptor beta chains below was sequenced from the same sample in a study of blood T cells in healthy people across ages. Sample-barcoded 5' priming and a J-beta primer mix drove a second PCR of about 7 to 12 cycles. TCRdb reprocessed the 5' RACE reads with MiXCR, giving one entry per CDR3 protein. This table has 650,000 to 1,000,000 distinct CDR3 sequences, about 36% appearing once. Sequenced input: blood. The source is a man aged 18-30 years in good health.

This clonotype has a count of ten or more. The V call is TRBV29-1, the J call TRBJ2-5; D is possibly TRBD1 (5 bases). The ends were cut back, 5 bases at V and 3 bases at J, with 19 bases in the middle. Germline V CDR1 and CDR2: SQVTM, ANQGSEA. This CDR3 spans 15 amino acids. This CDR3 is CSVTVGAGIKETQYF. The CDR3 bases are TGCAGCGTTACTGTTGGGGCAGGGATTAAAGAGACCCAGTACTTC.

The table lists this clonotype with many counts. This sequence joins TRBV29-1 and TRBJ2-1; D not certain. Between the trimmed V and J ends, which lost 3 bases and 3 bases, there was a span of 12 bases. This CDR3 comprises 14 residues. Germline V CDR1 and CDR2: SQVTM, ANQGSEA. This CDR3 is CSVETPDGYNEQFF. CDR3 nucleotide sequence: TGCAGCGTTGAGACACCCGACGGCTACAATGAGCAGTTCTTC.

In DNA form, the CDR3 reads TGCAGCGTTGATGCTGGGGTTCCCACTGAAGCTTTCTTT. It is translated as CSVDAGVPTEAFF. The chain joins TRBV29-1 to TRBJ1-1, with D unresolved. CDR3 length: 13 amino acids. Germline CDR1 is SQVTM and CDR2 is ANQGSEA. Between the trimmed V and J ends, which lost 3 bases and 4 bases, there was a span of 12 bases.

There are many counts of this clonotype. J is TRBJ2-5 and V is TRBV14; 8 nucleotides line up with TRBD1. The trim removed 1 base at V and 5 bases at J, leaving 9 bases unmatched. The CDR3 sequence is 16 residues long. The germline gives CDR1 SGHDN, CDR2 FVKESK. The CDR3: CASSQAGTGIYETQYF. CDR3 nucleotide sequence: TGTGCCAGCAGCCAAGCCGGGACAGGAATTTATGAGACCCAGTACTTC.

This clonotype was recorded many times. The gene calls are TRBV4-3 and TRBJ2-1, with a tentative D call TRBD1 (6 bases). The CDR3 has 13 amino acids. Germline V CDR1 and CDR2: LGHNA, YSLEER. The germline V and J ends were trimmed by 2 bases and 8 bases, with 10 bases remaining between them. CDR3 in amino acids: CASSQIGGDEQFF. DNA for the CDR3: TGCGCCAGCAGCCAAATAGGGGGAGATGAGCAGTTCTTC.

In this sample, this clonotype turned up a few times. This chain's CDR3 is CATMQGISGETQYF. The CDR3 nucleotides are TGCGCCACAATGCAGGGGATTAGTGGAGAGACCCAGTACTTC. The gene calls are TRBV5-1 and TRBJ2-5; D is possibly TRBD1 (6 bases). Trimming took off 9 bases at V and 4 bases at J, with 19 bases between the two ends. The CDR3 contains 14 residues. Germline V gene data show CDR1 as SGHRS and CDR2 as YFSETQ.

V usage is TRBV20-1 and J usage is TRBJ2-5; tentative D call: TRBD1 (6 bases). This CDR3 has 11 residues. Trimming cost V 5 bases and J 4 bases, with 8 bases left between them. Germline assignment: CDR1 DFQATT and CDR2 SNEGSKA (reference sequence). This CDR3 is CSAYRAETQYF. The DNA for the CDR3 is TGCAGTGCTTACAGGGCAGAGACCCAGTACTTC.

This clonotype came up a few times. The chain couples TRBV9 to TRBJ1-5; no clear D gene. Germline CDR1 reads SGDLS; CDR2 reads YYNGEE. This CDR3 has 19 residues. The V and J ends lost 1 base and 3 bases respectively, with 23 bases between them. The CDR3 sequence is CASSVKWDGEKRVNQPQHF. The CDR3 DNA sequence: TGTGCCAGCAGCGTAAAATGGGATGGGGAGAAGAGGGTCAATCAGCCCCAGCATTTT.

This clonotype was counted only a few times. This chain joins TRBV7-9 and TRBJ2-4; no reliable D call. Trimming took off 3 bases at V and 8 bases at J, with 11 bases between the two ends. Per the germline V gene, CDR1 is SEHNR and CDR2 is FQNEAQ (reference sequence). The CDR3 runs to 13 residues. CDR3 amino acids: CASSFEGADIQYF. For the CDR3, the DNA is TGTGCCAGCAGCTTTGAAGGAGCCGACATTCAGTACTTC.

This sequence joins TRBV5-5 and TRBJ2-7; the D is unclear. V was clipped by 0 bases and J by 0 bases, with 10 bases between them. Germline CDR1 SGHKS, CDR2 YYEKEE (reference sequence). The CDR3 covers 15 residues. The CDR3 protein is CASSLVPVNSYEQYF. The CDR3 DNA follows: TGTGCCAGCAGCTTGGTGCCAGTAAACTCCTACGAGCAGTACTTC.

The chain joins TRBV7-2 to TRBJ2-2, with 8 bases fitting TRBD2. Germline V gene data show CDR1 as SGHTA and CDR2 as FQGNSA. The CDR3 has 15 amino acids. The trim removed 3 bases at V and 8 bases at J, leaving 8 bases unmatched. The DNA for the CDR3 is TGTGCCAGCAGCTTGTCGGGCGGGGGGTCTGGGGAGCTGTTTTTT. Protein sequence: CASSLSGGGSGELFF. Full variable domain (missing parts from reference TRBV7-2 and TRBJ2-2): GAGVSQSPSNKVTEKGKDVELRCDPISGHTALYWYRQSLGQGLEFLIYFQGNSAPDKSGLPSDRFSAERTGGSVSTLTIQRTQQEDSAVYLCASSLSGGGSGELFFGEGSRLTVL.

This clonotype came up many times. The chain links TRBV4-2 to TRBJ2-5; D gene unclear. This CDR3 spans 13 amino acids. Deletions cut 3 bases from V and 5 bases from J, with 10 bases between. Germline CDR1 reads LGHNA; CDR2 reads YNFKEQ. The CDR3 nucleotides read TGTGCCAGCAGCCAGGAACTGAGGGAGACCCAGTACTTC. Its protein product is CASSQELRETQYF.

This clonotype has ten or more counts. J is TRBJ2-5 and V is TRBV6-6; 7 bases align to TRBD2. Germline CDR1 and CDR2: MNHNY and SVGAGI (reference sequence). After removal of 2 bases from V and 5 bases from J, the junction contained 2 bases not matched to a gene. The CDR3 is 13 residues long. The CDR3 region has the DNA TGTGCCAGCAGTTACCAGGGAGGGGAGACCCAGTACTTC. The encoded protein is CASSYQGGETQYF.

With respect to this clonotype: An end of the junction does not agree with germline; a read error may underlie this. The gene calls are TRBV5-6 and TRBJ2-4; weak D call: TRBD1 (5 bases). The DNA end lines up better with TRBJ2-5; the J call may be wrong. The CDR3 contains 15 residues. From germline, CDR1 is SGHDT and CDR2 YYEEEE. The CDR3 loop is CASSSMDNHQETQYF. Here the CDR3 DNA reads TGCGCCAGCAGCTCGATGGACAACCACCAAGAGACCCAGTACTTC.

The chain employs TRBV2 and TRBJ2-7; D perhaps matches TRBD2 (5 bases). The germline V gene encodes CDR1 SNHLY and CDR2 FYNNEI. This CDR3 has 14 amino acids. V was trimmed by 8 bases and J by 1 base, leaving 15 bases between them. The CDR3 nucleotides are TGTGCCAGCCTAACGAGAGGGATTTCCTACGAGCAGTACTTC. This codes for CASLTRGISYEQYF.

The chain uses TRBV12-3 or TRBV12-4 and TRBJ2-1; possibly TRBD2 for D (6 bases). The CDR3 covers 16 residues. V lost 8 bases, J lost 6 bases, and 23 bases lay in between. This chain's CDR3 is CASAPSWLAMGNEQFF. The CDR3 DNA is TGTGCCAGCGCCCCCTCGTGGCTAGCGATGGGCAATGAGCAGTTCTTC.

V usage is TRBV5-1 and J usage is TRBJ2-3, with 9 nucleotides matching TRBD1. Germline CDR1 SGHRS, CDR2 YFSETQ. After removal of 3 bases from V and 5 bases from J, the junction contained 13 bases not matched to a gene. This CDR3 contains 17 residues. The CDR3 DNA follows: TGCGCCAGCAGCTCGGTGGTCGGACAGGGGTATGGAGATACGCAGTATTTT. Protein sequence: CASSSVVGQGYGDTQYF. Looking up the rest from reference TRBV5-1 and TRBJ2-3 gives the full variable domain: KAGVTQTPRYLIKTRGQQVTLSCSPISGHRSVSWYQQTPGQGLQFLFEYFSETQRNKGNFPGRFSGRQFSNSRSEMNVSTLELGDSALYLCASSSVVGQGYGDTQYFGPGTRLTVL.

The chain carries TRBV29-1 and TRBJ2-5; 11 bases are a match to TRBD1. Germline V gene lookup returns CDR1 SQVTM and CDR2 ANQGSEA. The V gene end was trimmed by 4 bases and the J gene end by 7 bases; junction bases not matched to a gene: 14. The CDR3 runs to 16 residues. The DNA for the CDR3 is TGCAGCGTTGGTAGGATCGTAGGACAGGGGGCAGCGACCCAGTACTTC. Residues: CSVGRIVGQGAATQYF.

The chain has TRBV6-5 and TRBJ1-2; D possibly corresponds to TRBD1 (5 bases). The CDR3 sequence is 12 residues long. Germline assignment: CDR1 MNHEY and CDR2 SVGAGI. V lost 7 bases and J 7 bases, leaving 13 bases between the germline ends. CDR3: CASNEGPGGYTF. The CDR3 bases are TGTGCCAGCAATGAGGGGCCGGGTGGCTACACCTTC.

This sequence joins TRBV3-1 and TRBJ2-1; D uncertain. Germline CDR1 reads LGHDT; CDR2 reads YNNKEL (reference sequence). This CDR3 comprises 14 residues. Trimming stripped 4 bases from V and 3 bases from J, with 10 bases between. The DNA of the CDR3 is TGTGCCAGCAGCCGATTAACCTACTACAATGAGCAGTTCTTC. It encodes CASSRLTYYNEQFF.

In its sample, this clonotype was seen a few times. V gene TRBV3-1 combines with J gene TRBJ2-5, with TRBD2 matching over 12 bases. The germline V gene has CDR1 LGHDT and CDR2 YNNKEL (reference sequence). Germline trimming cut 5 bases from V and 9 bases from J; bases unmatched to any gene: 10. This CDR3 region has 15 residues. For the CDR3, the DNA is TGTGCCAGCAGCTCAACTAGCGGGGGGTATTTTCCCCAGTACTTC. Protein sequence: CASSSTSGGYFPQYF.